This is a list of T cell receptor beta chains from one sample in a study of T cells in narcolepsy. Clones were read by immunoSEQ multiplex PCR, and TCRdb kept only the in-frame ones, dropping some. This sample carries 12,000 or so clones, around 94% of them seen once, and the ten largest clones take 0.9% to 1.3%. The sequenced material came from CD45RA- memory CD4+ T cells from PBMCs. The receptor set was obtained from a human donor with narcolepsy. Both conserved end residues are part of each CDR3. D genes are given only for firm matches. Only part of the rows carry a size: once, few, many, or a class if the clone is expanded.

cdr3_aa cdr3_nt v_call d_call clone_size j_call
CAWSLGNEQFF TGTGCCTGGAGTCTCGGCAATGAGCAGTTCTTC TRBV30 . . TRBJ2-1
CASSYQGQETQYF TGCGCCAGCAGCTATCAAGGGCAAGAGACCCAGTACTTC TRBV5-1 . . TRBJ2-5
CASSLRDLVSGANVLTF TGTGCCAGCAGCCTTCGGGACTTGGTGTCTGGGGCCAACGTCCTGACTTTC TRBV9 . . TRBJ2-6
CASSIRSAGSSGNTIYF TGTGCCAGTAGTATCAGGTCGGCAGGGAGCTCTGGAAACACCATATATTTT TRBV19 . . TRBJ1-3
CASSTGAGGQPQHF TGTGCCAGCAGTACAGGGGCGGGCGGTCAGCCCCAGCATTTT TRBV25-1 TRBD1 . TRBJ1-5
CASSQDNRGNTEAFF TGCGCCAGCAGCCAAGATAACAGGGGGAACACTGAAGCTTTCTTT TRBV4-1 TRBD1 . TRBJ1-1
CASSQESQQSEKLFF TGCGCCAGCAGCCAAGAAAGTCAACAGAGTGAAAAACTGTTTTTT TRBV4-1 . . TRBJ1-4
CASSLLQGTDNEQFF TGTGCTAGCAGCTTGTTGCAGGGAACTGACAATGAGCAGTTCTTC TRBV7-7 . . TRBJ2-1
CAISGLAGGSTDTQYF TGTGCCATCAGCGGACTAGCGGGAGGTAGCACAGATACGCAGTATTTT TRBV10-3 TRBD2 . TRBJ2-3
CASSGLAGGSSYNEQFF TGTGCCAGCAGTGGACTAGCGGGGGGTTCCTCCTACAATGAGCAGTTCTTC TRBV2 TRBD2 . TRBJ2-1
CASSSLEGYEQYF TGTGCCAGCAGCTCGTTAGAGGGATACGAGCAGTACTTC TRBV11-3 . few TRBJ2-7
CASSQDLSQGLGAFF TGTGCCAGCAGCCAAGATCTATCACAGGGCCTTGGGGCTTTCTTT TRBV4-2 . once TRBJ1-1
CASSSPGAIGQETQYF TGTGCCAGCAGCTCCCCCGGGGCTATCGGCCAAGAGACCCAGTACTTC TRBV7-2 . . TRBJ2-5
CASSPQGVNEQYF TGTGCCAGTAGTCCACAGGGGGTTAATGAGCAGTACTTC TRBV19 TRBD1 . TRBJ2-7
CASSLARYYNSPLHF TGTGCCAGCAGCTTGGCGCGGTACTATAATTCACCCCTCCACTTT TRBV5-8 . . TRBJ1-6
CASSVGGSLNTEAFF TGTGCCAGCAGCGTAGGAGGATCTCTGAACACTGAAGCTTTCTTT TRBV9 . . TRBJ1-1
CASSPRDRDIGNTIYF TGTGCCAGCTCACCACGGGACAGGGATATTGGAAACACCATATATTTT TRBV18 TRBD1 few TRBJ1-3
CAISDIGQGNHYGYTF TGTGCCATCAGTGATATAGGACAGGGGAATCACTATGGCTACACCTTC TRBV10-3 TRBD1 . TRBJ1-2
CASSFDRGMAEAFF TGTGCCAGCAGCTTTGACAGGGGGATGGCTGAAGCTTTCTTT TRBV6-1 TRBD1 once TRBJ1-1
CAIGTAMNTEAFF TGTGCAATAGGGACAGCAATGAACACTGAAGCTTTCTTT TRBV6-5 TRBD1 . TRBJ1-1
CASSERGQETQYF TGTGCCAGCAGTGAAAGGGGTCAAGAGACCCAGTACTTC TRBV6-1 . . TRBJ2-5
CASSSAYGGALGGELFF TGTGCCAGCAGCTCCGCTTACGGGGGGGCTCTCGGCGGGGAGCTGTTTTTT TRBV7-2 TRBD2 once TRBJ2-2
CASSLFGGSPDGYTF TGTGCCAGCAGTTTATTCGGGGGGTCTCCTGATGGCTACACCTTC TRBV27 . . TRBJ1-2
CASTHRGGRETQYF TGTGCCAGCACCCACAGAGGGGGCCGAGAGACCCAGTACTTC TRBV5-8 TRBD1 once TRBJ2-5
CASSLGGTSGTREQYF TGTGCCAGCAGCTTAGGGGGGACTAGCGGGACGCGGGAGCAGTACTTC TRBV11-2 TRBD2 . TRBJ2-7
CASSESTAGNQPQHF TGTGCCAGCAGTGAATCAACGGCAGGCAATCAGCCCCAGCATTTT TRBV6-4 . . TRBJ1-5
CASSYGGSVDEKLFF TGTGCCAGCAGCTATGGCGGTAGCGTGGATGAAAAACTGTTTTTT TRBV7-8 . . TRBJ1-4
CASSAVRPNNEQFF TGTGCCAGCAGTGCCGTAAGGCCCAACAATGAGCAGTTCTTC TRBV2 . once TRBJ2-1
CAISGDRRYEQYF TGTGCCATCAGTGGGGACAGGCGGTACGAGCAGTACTTC TRBV10-3 TRBD1 few TRBJ2-7
CASMGTSGRTGNEQFF TGTGCCAGTATGGGGACTAGCGGGAGAACCGGCAATGAGCAGTTCTTC TRBV19 TRBD2 . TRBJ2-1
CASSLASRGRDTQYF TGTGCCAGCAGCTTGGCTTCGCGGGGGAGAGATACGCAGTATTTT TRBV5-4 TRBD2 once TRBJ2-3
CASSEGTGGTIRAFF TGTGCCAGCAGCGAGGGGACAGGAGGAACAATTAGGGCTTTCTTT TRBV9 TRBD1 . TRBJ1-1
CASTIPSGGAYEQYF TGTGCCAGCACCATTCCTAGCGGGGGGGCCTACGAGCAGTACTTC TRBV6-1 TRBD2 . TRBJ2-7
CASRPDRVSEAFF TGTGCCAGTAGACCGGACAGGGTCAGTGAAGCTTTCTTT TRBV19 TRBD1 . TRBJ1-1
CAWSGGHTGANVLTF TGTGCCTGGAGTGGGGGACATACAGGGGCCAACGTCCTGACTTTC TRBV30 . . TRBJ2-6
CASSEVFYNSPLHF TGTGCCAGCAGCGAGGTCTTCTATAATTCACCCCTCCACTTT TRBV9 . . TRBJ1-6
CASSTGVGTGPQHF TGTGCCAGCAGCACGGGGGTCGGGACGGGGCCCCAGCATTTT TRBV21-1 . . TRBJ1-5
CASSQGGSAYNEQFF TGTGCCAGCAGCCAAGGCGGGAGTGCGTACAATGAGCAGTTCTTC TRBV14 TRBD2 . TRBJ2-1
CASSMEVVYGYTF TGTGCCAGCAGCATGGAGGTGGTTTATGGCTACACCTTC TRBV7-9 . . TRBJ1-2
CASSLGGLYEQYF TGTGCCAGCAGCTTGGGGGGGCTCTACGAGCAGTACTTC TRBV5-4 . . TRBJ2-7
CASSLVGLAGVGGETQYF TGCGCCAGCAGCTTGGTGGGGCTAGCGGGAGTCGGTGGAGAGACCCAGTACTTC TRBV5-1 TRBD2 . TRBJ2-5
CASGGRGAGANVLTF TGTGCCTCCGGGGGGCGCGGGGCTGGGGCCAACGTCCTGACTTTC TRBV2 . . TRBJ2-6
CASSPRDRVIGYEQYF TGTGCCAGCAGCCCCCGGGACAGGGTCATTGGGTACGAGCAGTACTTC TRBV11-3 TRBD1 . TRBJ2-7
CASSPRPTYNEQFF TGTGCCAGCAGCCCCCGCCCAACGTACAATGAGCAGTTCTTC TRBV5-6 . . TRBJ2-1
CASSSLQLVSGGADEQFF TGTGCCAGCAGCTCCCTTCAGCTGGTTAGCGGGGGGGCAGATGAGCAGTTCTTC TRBV7-2 TRBD2 . TRBJ2-1
CASSIRTRTYEQYF TGTGCCAGCAGCATCCGGACTAGAACCTACGAGCAGTACTTC TRBV11-3 TRBD2 . TRBJ2-7
CASSLSRSTDTQYF TGTGCCAGCAGCTTATCCCGGAGCACAGATACGCAGTATTTT TRBV7-3 . . TRBJ2-3